This passage covers 20 T cell receptor beta chains from one sample sequenced in a study of control samples from healthy donors and cancer patients. Libraries were prepared by immunoSEQ multiplex PCR; TCRdb keeps only in-frame clonotypes and omits some of them. The repertoire holds some 220,000 clones, 85% to 95% seen once, with 1.5% in the top ten. The source material was blood. All receptors derive from a man in his fifties or sixties in good health.

The V gene is TRBV5-1, the J gene TRBJ1-1; possible D gene TRBD1, 6 bases. The CDR3 spans 14 residues. The V end was cut by 1 base, the J end by 1 base, with 8 bases between. Germline CDR1 and CDR2: SGHRS and YFSETQ. DNA for the CDR3: TGCGCCAGCAGCTTGCAGGGGCGGAACACTGAAGCTTTCTTT. It yields the protein CASSLQGRNTEAFF.

The rearrangement uses TRBV7-2 and TRBJ2-3; D is possibly TRBD2 (6 bases). The CDR3 loop spans 14 amino acids. V lost 2 bases, J lost 2 bases, and 8 bases lay in between. Germline assignment: CDR1 SGHTA and CDR2 FQGNSA. CDR3 in DNA: TGTGCCAGCAGCTTACAGCGGGCCACAGATACGCAGTATTTT. Amino acids: CASSLQRATDTQYF.

Concerning this clone: Additional DNA sequences in this sample encode the identical CDR3. The genes are TRBV14 and TRBJ2-3; unclear D gene. The V gene lost 1 base and the J gene lost 6 bases, with 2 bases spanning the gap. The germline V gene has CDR1 SGHDN and CDR2 FVKESK. CDR3 length: 11 amino acids. The DNA of the CDR3 is TGTGCCAGCAGCCAAGGGGATACGCAGTATTTT. This translates into CASSQGDTQYF.

A remark on this clone: Other DNA variants within this sample encode the same CDR3. The chain uses TRBV2 and TRBJ1-1, with 10 bases aligning to TRBD1. CDR1 and CDR2 from the germline V gene are SNHLY and FYNNEI. The CDR3 loop spans 14 amino acids. V lost 6 bases, J lost 4 bases, and 5 bases stayed unmatched. CDR3 residues: CASRGQGGGTEAFF. The DNA of the CDR3 is TGTGCCAGCAGAGGACAGGGGGGAGGCACTGAAGCTTTCTTT.

This chain connects TRBV5-1 to TRBJ2-1; no definite D call. Germline lookup yields CDR1 SGHRS and CDR2 YFSETQ. The ends were cut back, 7 bases at V and 3 bases at J, with 11 bases in the middle. This CDR3 is 13 amino acids long. The CDR3 is CASFSGIYNEQFF. The CDR3 DNA reads TGCGCCAGCTTCTCGGGTATCTACAATGAGCAGTTCTTC. Full variable domain (missing parts from reference TRBV5-1 and TRBJ2-1): KAGVTQTPRYLIKTRGQQVTLSCSPISGHRSVSWYQQTPGQGLQFLFEYFSETQRNKGNFPGRFSGRQFSNSRSEMNVSTLELGDSALYLCASFSGIYNEQFFGPGTRLTVL.

This clone showed up just once. The chain carries TRBV19 and TRBJ1-5, with D perhaps TRBD1 (6 bases). V lost 0 bases, J lost 6 bases, and 21 bases lay in between. Germline V gives CDR1 LNHDA, CDR2 SQIVND (reference sequence). This CDR3 has 18 residues. The CDR3 nucleotides read TGTGCCAGTAGTATAGAAGAAGGAGTCGGCAGGGGATTTCAGCCCCAGCATTTT. This gives the protein CASSIEEGVGRGFQPQHF.

This clone was seen a single time. The chain employs TRBV7-2 and TRBJ1-1; D is possibly TRBD1 (6 bases). The CDR3 loop spans 14 amino acids. CDR1 is SGHTA and CDR2 is FQGNSA in the germline V gene. V lost 6 bases and J 4 bases, leaving 15 bases between the germline ends. This CDR3 reads CASRAGGGGTEAFF. For the CDR3, the DNA is TGTGCCAGCAGAGCCGGGGGGGGCGGCACTGAAGCTTTCTTT.

The gene calls are TRBV28 and TRBJ1-4; the D is unclear. This CDR3 is 15 amino acids long. The germline V gene encodes CDR1 MDHEN and CDR2 SYDVKM. The V end lost 6 bases, the J end lost 0 bases, and 11 bases lay between the germline ends. As DNA, the CDR3 is TGTGCCAGCAGCTCTGGTGGCTCAACTAATGAAAAACTGTTTTTT. This codes for CASSSGGSTNEKLFF.

This chain uses TRBV7-2 with TRBJ1-1; 8 positions agree with TRBD1. This CDR3 comprises 14 residues. J gave up 4 bases and V 5 bases, and 6 bases lay outside the gene matches. Germline V gene data show CDR1 as SGHTA and CDR2 as FQGNSA. The CDR3 here is CASSIRTGGTEAFF. The CDR3 region has the DNA TGTGCCAGCAGCATCAGAACAGGGGGCACTGAAGCTTTCTTT.

This chain connects TRBV18 to TRBJ1-5; D is ambiguous. V was shortened by 4 bases and J by 0 bases, with 7 bases between the two germline ends. Per germline, CDR1 KGHSH and CDR2 LQKENI. The CDR3 sequence is 14 residues long. CDR3 region: CASSQGNSNQPQHF. The CDR3 nucleotides read TGTGCCAGCTCACAGGGAAATAGCAATCAGCCCCAGCATTTT.

The V and J genes are TRBV11-2 and TRBJ1-3; tentatively, D is TRBD1 (5 bases). Germline V gene data show CDR1 as SGHAT and CDR2 as FQNNGV. V lost 5 bases to trimming and J lost 0 bases, with 11 bases between them. This CDR3 contains 15 residues. CDR3 region: CASSQGRSSGNTIYF. CDR3 DNA sequence: TGTGCCAGCAGCCAGGGACGGAGCTCTGGAAACACCATATATTTT.

The V and J genes are TRBV9 and TRBJ2-3; tentatively, D is TRBD2 (5 bases). The V end lost 4 bases, the J end lost 6 bases, and 9 bases lay between the germline ends. From germline, CDR1 is SGDLS and CDR2 YYNGEE. The CDR3 is 12 residues long. CDR3 DNA sequence: TGTGCCAGCAGCCCCACGGGGGATACGCAGTATTTT. It encodes CASSPTGDTQYF. The complete variable domain, with remaining parts taken from reference TRBV9 and TRBJ2-3, reads DSGVTQTPKHLITATGQRVTLRCSPRSGDLSVYWYQQSLDQGLQFLIQYYNGEERAKGNILERFSAQQFPDLHSELNLSSLELGDSALYFCASSPTGDTQYFGPGTRLTVL.

V usage is TRBV6-5 and J usage is TRBJ2-1, with 9 bases aligning to TRBD1. Germline V CDR1 and CDR2: MNHEY, SVGAGI. The CDR3 has 15 residues. J lost 8 bases, V lost 2 bases, and 7 bases had no gene match. CDR3 sequence reads: CASSYPKGQGYEQFF. The CDR3 region has the DNA TGTGCCAGCAGTTACCCGAAGGGACAGGGATATGAGCAGTTCTTC.

The chain is built from TRBV9 and TRBJ2-3; unclear D gene. CDR1 SGDLS and CDR2 YYNGEE come from the germline V gene. The CDR3 is 14 amino acids. V lost 2 bases to trimming and J lost 0 bases, with 7 bases between them. Here the CDR3 DNA reads TGTGCCAGCAGCGTCCGGCCTAGCACAGATACGCAGTATTTT. It translates to CASSVRPSTDTQYF.

The V call is TRBV3-1 (or the pseudogene TRBV3-2), the J call TRBJ1-2, with 7 bases matching TRBD1. This CDR3 comprises 15 residues. Trimming took 4 bases from V and 0 from J; bases not matched to a gene: 5. CDR1 and CDR2 (germline): LGHDT, YNNKEL (reference sequence). DNA of the CDR3: TGTGCCAGCAGCCGAGGGGGCGACACTAACTATGGCTACACCTTC. It codes for CASSRGGDTNYGYTF.

The CDR3 loop is CASSLSGLNEQYV. The CDR3 DNA reads as TGTGCCAGCAGTTTATCAGGGCTGAACGAGCAGTACGTC. V and J are TRBV28 and TRBJ2-7; possible D gene TRBD1, 5 bases. CDR1 and CDR2 from the germline V gene are MDHEN and SYDVKM. V was trimmed by 1 base and J by 5 bases, leaving 9 bases between them. The CDR3 loop spans 13 amino acids.

The chain has TRBV3-1 (or the pseudogene TRBV3-2) and TRBJ1-5; D remains unclear. Trimming shortened V by 1 base and J by 4 bases, and 2 bases separated the two germline ends. CDR1 LGHDT and CDR2 YNNKEL come from the germline V gene (reference sequence). This CDR3 spans 12 amino acids. The CDR3 bases are TGTGCCAGCAGCCAAGCGAATCAGCCCCAGCATTTT. Encoded protein: CASSQANQPQHF.

This sequence joins TRBV11-2 and TRBJ2-7; D might be TRBD1 (6 bases). The CDR3 is made up of 13 amino acids. Trimming pared 5 bases from V and 6 bases from J, leaving 14 bases between. Per the germline V gene, CDR1 is SGHAT and CDR2 is FQNNGV. The CDR3 here is CASSRYRESEQYF. The CDR3 DNA sequence: TGTGCCAGCAGCCGCTACAGGGAAAGCGAGCAGTACTTC. The whole variable domain, filled in from reference TRBV11-2 and TRBJ2-7, reads EAGVAQSPRYKIIEKRQSVAFWCNPISGHATLYWYQQILGQGPKLLIQFQNNGVVDDSQLPKDRFSAERLKGVDSTLKIQPAKLEDSAVYLCASSRYRESEQYFGPGTRLTVT.

The chain couples TRBV6-5 to TRBJ1-5, with D possibly TRBD1 on 6 matching bases. Between the trimmed V and J ends, which lost 6 bases and 4 bases, there was a span of 16 bases. Germline assignment: CDR1 MNHEY and CDR2 SVGAGI. There are 15 residues in the CDR3. The CDR3, as DNA: TGTGCCAGCAGAGCCTCCGGGACACCGAATCAGCCCCAGCATTTT. It codes for CASRASGTPNQPQHF.

V gene TRBV9 combines with J gene TRBJ1-1; a weak D match, TRBD1 (5 bases). The germline V gene has CDR1 SGDLS and CDR2 YYNGEE. Trimming stripped 0 bases from V and 2 bases from J, with 14 bases between. CDR3 length equals 16 residues. In DNA, the CDR3 is TGTGCCAGCAGCGTAGCGGGGGAGGTCGGAAACACTGAAGCTTTCTTT. The encoded protein is CASSVAGEVGNTEAFF.